This T cell receptor beta chain was captured in a study of cytomegalovirus exposure and HLA in healthy donors. Study-level findings and limits: Researchers counted over 150 TCR beta chains as cytomegalovirus-associated.

Amplification used 60 Vbeta primers and 13 Jbeta primers. This table comes from immunoSEQ multiplex PCR, and its TCRdb copy is limited to in-frame clones, with some not included. The repertoire holds about 150,000 clones, with more than 70% as singletons. Germline CDR1 LNHDA, CDR2 SQIVND (reference sequence). The CDR3 sequence is 13 residues long. V lost 3 bases to trimming and J lost 2 bases, with 8 bases between them. Notes on this clone: The target antigen is unknown.

The TCR was taken from a man in his forties or fifties in good health and CMV-seronegative. The material sequenced was PBMCs. The V gene is TRBV19, the J gene TRBJ2-7; D unresolved. The CDR3 spells CASSIDWAYEQYF. DNA for the CDR3: TGTGCCAGTAGTATCGACTGGGCCTACGAGCAGTACTTC.